The T cell receptor beta chain described here comes from a study of blood T cells in healthy people across ages (dated by TCRdb to between 2014 and 2016). About the full investigation: In model experiments, template switching captured about one uniquely barcoded TCR beta cDNA molecule for every two T cells. To track age-related changes in TCR beta repertoire diversity, the study relied on deep sequencing normalized with unique cDNA molecular identifiers. The donors were split into four age groups: young (average approximately 16 years), middle-aged (nearly 40), aged (approximately 60) and long-lived (approximately 80). Donors of different ages were randomly distributed across sequencing lanes to avoid experimental bias. For two donors (one aged 18 to 30 and one aged 80 or older), the study analyzed two additional independent replicas of 1 million unique cDNA reads from the same blood draw. Overall results and qualifications from the work: The long-lived group showed more naive CD4+ T cells, fewer expanded clones and increased TCR diversity than the aged group, suggesting age selection. The percentage of naive T cells measured by flow cytometry correlated strongly with observed TCR beta diversity. Since profiling was done on bulk unsorted PBMCs, naive and antigen-experienced compartments could not be conclusively compared. Donor CMV infection status was unknown, potentially confounding age-related changes in expanded clonotypes. Estimates of total diversity from one million sequenced T cells were regarded as lower bounds and underestimates. As age increased, observed TCR beta diversity per million T cells dropped in a roughly linear way, and a significant reduction was already evident by age 40.

Libraries were made using 5' RACE. Sequencing used an Illumina HiSeq 2500. The second PCR ran for roughly 7 to 12 cycles and used a J-beta primer mix along with a sample-barcoded 5' primer. Each TCR beta cDNA molecule received a unique molecular identifier from a template-switch 5' adaptor carrying 12 random nucleotides. At least 2.5 million CDR3-containing paired-end reads were obtained from each sample. The Mint cDNA synthesis kit, primed by a TRBC-specific oligonucleotide, was used to synthesize first-strand cDNA from all RNA. Following uracil-DNA glycosylase treatment, a first 18-cycle PCR with universal primers M1SS and BC2_uni_R was performed on all cDNA. On the authors' methods: For normalization, 1 million high-quality reads were randomly selected from each sample, with every read carrying a distinct molecular identifier. Instead of being binned into consensus sequences, reads that shared molecular identifiers were thrown out. CDR3 identification, clonotype clustering and error correction used MiTCR with a Q25 quality threshold and the strictest error-elimination algorithm. A nonparametric unseen species model using Euler transformation provided a lower-bound estimate of total TCR beta diversity. TCRdb reworked the public reads: Q25 trimming with fastp, MiXCR clone assembly, productive beta chains retained. Rows with one shared CDR3 protein collapse into an entry with the most common genes and DNA. TCRdb's processing, not the authors', yielded these V and J calls. Here the sample has hundreds of thousands of distinct CDR3 sequences; about a third occur a single time. The ten largest clones add up to 15% to 19% of the sample.

The germline V gene encodes CDR1 DFQATT and CDR2 SNEGSKA (reference sequence). Its CDR3 holds 13 amino acids, cysteine through phenylalanine. Just CDR3 DNA is preserved here, 39 bases in frame from base 1. Note on this clonotype: It lacks a known antigen. It may be a read error: a sequence one base away is much more abundant.

Systemically healthy Caucasian individuals from Russia, approximately 39 in total and aged about 6 to 100 years, were included as donors. Each donor gave 8 to 10 milliliters of peripheral blood, drawn into EDTA-treated Vacutainer tubes. Ficoll-Paque density-gradient centrifugation was used to isolate PBMCs, with at least 6.5 million per sample. Trizol reagent was used to extract total RNA from PBMCs, with at least 6 micrograms per sample. The percentages of naive CD45RAhigh/CD27high T cells were determined by flow cytometry on a PBMC aliquot from every donor. Here the chain combines TRBV20-1 and TRBJ2-1; a weak D assignment points to TRBD1 (5 bases agree). The J call is uncertain, as TRBJ2-7 better fits the DNA end. The TCR was taken from an elderly woman in good health. Donor details come from another sample of the same person, matched by shared clones. Sequenced material: blood. The CDR3 has the sequence CSVPRGSYNEQYF. The DNA reads TGCAGTGTTCCTAGGGGCTCCTACAATGAGCAGTACTTC.